The TCR beta chain described here comes from a study of T cell changes during pregnancy in multiple sclerosis. Some clones are missing from TCRdb's copy, which holds only in-frame ones; the method was immunoSEQ multiplex PCR. The sample contains around 60,000 clones, around 93% of which appear only once. Deletions cut 0 bases from V and 4 bases from J, with 5 bases between. Germline lookup yields CDR1 SGHDN and CDR2 FVKESK. CDR3 size: 13 residues. The origin of this receptor is a female donor with multiple sclerosis, enrolled in a pregnancy study. The V and J genes are TRBV14 and TRBJ2-3; no reliable D call. Here the sequenced sample was peripheral blood, taken after pregnancy. The CDR3 region is CASSQDIPDTQYF. CDR3 in DNA: TGTGCCAGCAGCCAAGATATCCCAGATACGCAGTATTTT.